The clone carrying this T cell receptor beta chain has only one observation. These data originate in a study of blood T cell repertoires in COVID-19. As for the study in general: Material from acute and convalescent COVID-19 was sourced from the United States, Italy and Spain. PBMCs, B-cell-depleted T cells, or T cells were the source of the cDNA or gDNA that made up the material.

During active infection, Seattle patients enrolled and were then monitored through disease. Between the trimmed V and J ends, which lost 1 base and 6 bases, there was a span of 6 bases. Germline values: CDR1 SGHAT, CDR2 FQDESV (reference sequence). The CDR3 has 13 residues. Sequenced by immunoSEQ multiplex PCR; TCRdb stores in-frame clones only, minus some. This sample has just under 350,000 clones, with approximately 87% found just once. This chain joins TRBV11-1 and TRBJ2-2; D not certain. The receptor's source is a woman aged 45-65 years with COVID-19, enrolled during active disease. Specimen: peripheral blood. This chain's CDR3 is CASSLVRPGELFF. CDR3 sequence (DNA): TGTGCCAGCAGCTTAGTGCGCCCCGGGGAGCTGTTTTTT.